The present entry profiles one TCR beta chain with its context. Which antigen it targets is not known. No base-level quality is on record; no much larger clone is a single base apart. This specimen belongs to a study of T cell responses to AZD1222 COVID-19 vaccine listed by TCRdb under 2021. Describing the broader study: Because spike-specific TCR depth and breadth did not differ between the two schedules, AZD1222 recipients who got a second dose at roughly 4 weeks were pooled with those who got a second dose at roughly 12 weeks. TCR sequencing was performed for more than 230 trial participants, of whom 200 to 210 were given two doses of AZD1222 and about 25 were given two doses of MenACWY control vaccine. Enrollment into the trials was organized by age into subgroups of 18-55, 56-69 and 70-plus years, and those subgroups contained about 160, 30 and 59 TCR-sequenced participants, respectively.

The CDR3 regions of human TCRbeta chains were analyzed by immunosequencing. On the authors' methods: TCRs in the repertoires were compared against a reference library of SARS-CoV-2-specific TCRs that had been generated with the MIRA antigen-specificity platform. Breadth was defined as the fraction of unique TCRs that were SARS-CoV-2-associated. Depth was defined as the fraction of total T cells that were SARS-CoV-2-associated. Using the MIRA data, every spike-specific TCR was mapped to the spike region that the TCR reacted to and assigned to either a CD4 or a CD8 class. Log10-transformed breadth and depth values were compared by one-way ANOVA with Sidak's multiple comparisons tests. Entries here come from immuneACCESS through TCRdb and include only in-frame sequences with V and J called. Some clones fail to appear in such tables; in the studies checked, an unresolved V gene covers under half of the shortfall, and the cause of the remainder is unknown. The DNA was the basis for D and trimming; V, J and clone size are from that table. Across this sample there are 96,000 or so clones, with roughly nine tenths seen only once. The ten largest clones capture around 1.6% of the sample.

For this chain, trimming is 1 base at the V end and 4 bases at the J end, and the number of junction bases without a gene match is 7. From the germline V gene, CDR1 is MNHEY and CDR2 is SVGAGI. The CDR3 starts with the cysteine, ends with the phenylalanine, and has 15 residues. Kept here is only the CDR3 DNA, which spans 45 bases and is read in frame from base 1. The meaning of the sample's time point label: baseline before first vaccination. The vaccinee samples were drawn from two UK trials, COV001 and COV002, one of which was a single-blind randomized controlled phase 2/3 trial testing AZD1222 (ChAdOx1 nCoV-19) in healthy adults. For TCRbeta chain sequencing, PBMC samples from trial participants were taken at day 0 and at day 28 after the second dose. Results and caveats for the whole study, not just this receptor: Vaccine-associated CD4 TCRs spanned the whole spike protein, with dominant responses in regions 160-218 and 743-854. Reportedly, close to half of the unique spike-specific TCRs recognized epitopes lying outside the regions that are mutated in the B.1.351 and B.1.1.7 variants. No day 14 peak-response samples were available, so repertoires were characterized only after the peak T cell response. After two AZD1222 doses, both the breadth and the depth of spike-specific TCRs were significantly higher than at day 0 and than in MenACWY recipients. The 56-69-year group was small, and its depth increase did not reach significance, likely because of low power. Conclusions about previously exposed vaccinees were limited because only six or seven AZD1222 recipients were SARS-CoV-2 seropositive at baseline. Participants were mostly white British and included more females than males, and it was suggested by the authors that clonal diversity may have been underestimated.

The sample was peripheral blood, taken on day 0 of AZD1222 vaccination. The chain is made from TRBV6-5 and TRBJ2-7; 7 central nucleotides agree with TRBD2. This receptor was obtained from an adult in good health. The CDR3 reads CASSYYGAGGYEQYF. The DNA reads as follows: TGTGCCAGCAGTTACTACGGGGCCGGGGGGTACGAGCAGTACTTC.